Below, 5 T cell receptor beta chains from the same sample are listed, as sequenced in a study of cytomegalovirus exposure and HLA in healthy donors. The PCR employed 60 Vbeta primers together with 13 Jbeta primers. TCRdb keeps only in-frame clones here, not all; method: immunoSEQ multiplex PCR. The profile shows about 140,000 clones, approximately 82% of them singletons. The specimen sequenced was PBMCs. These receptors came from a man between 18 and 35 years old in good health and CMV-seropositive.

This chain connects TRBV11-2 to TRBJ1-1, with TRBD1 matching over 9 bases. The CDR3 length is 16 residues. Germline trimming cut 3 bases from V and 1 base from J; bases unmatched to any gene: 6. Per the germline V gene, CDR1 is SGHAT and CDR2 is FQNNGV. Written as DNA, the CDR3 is TGTGCCAGCAGCTTGCGTCCGGGACAGGGGAACACTGAAGCTTTCTTT. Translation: CASSLRPGQGNTEAFF.

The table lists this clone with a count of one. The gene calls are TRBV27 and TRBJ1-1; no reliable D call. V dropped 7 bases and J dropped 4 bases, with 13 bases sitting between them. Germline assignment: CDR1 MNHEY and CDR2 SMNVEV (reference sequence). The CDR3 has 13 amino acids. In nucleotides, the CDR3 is TGTGCCAGCACCCGGAGAGGGAGCACTGAAGCTTTCTTT. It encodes CASTRRGSTEAFF.

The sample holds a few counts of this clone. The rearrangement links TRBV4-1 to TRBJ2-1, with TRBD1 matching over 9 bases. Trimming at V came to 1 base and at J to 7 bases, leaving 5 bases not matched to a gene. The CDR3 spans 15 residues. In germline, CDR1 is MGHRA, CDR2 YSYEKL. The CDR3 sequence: CASSQAGQGLNEQFF. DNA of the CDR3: TGCGCCAGCAGCCAAGCGGGACAGGGATTGAATGAGCAGTTCTTC.

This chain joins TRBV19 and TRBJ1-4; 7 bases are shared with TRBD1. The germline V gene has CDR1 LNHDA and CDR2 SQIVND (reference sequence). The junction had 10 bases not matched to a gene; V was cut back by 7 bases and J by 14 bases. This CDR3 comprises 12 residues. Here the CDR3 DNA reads TGTGCCAGTATGCACAGGGGAAAGGATCTGTTTTTT. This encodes CASMHRGKDLFF.

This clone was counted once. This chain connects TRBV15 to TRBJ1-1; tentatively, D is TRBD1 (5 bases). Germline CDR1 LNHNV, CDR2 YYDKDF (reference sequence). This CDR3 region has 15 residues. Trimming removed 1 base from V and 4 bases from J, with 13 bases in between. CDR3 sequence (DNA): TGTGCCACCAGCAGAGGTTGGGCTCAGGGCACTGAAGCTTTCTTT. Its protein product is CATSRGWAQGTEAFF.